This T cell receptor beta chain was sequenced during a study of cytomegalovirus exposure and HLA in healthy donors. In the PCR, 60 Vbeta and 13 Jbeta primers were used. The assay was immunoSEQ multiplex PCR, and TCRdb's table has in-frame clones only and misses some. The sample contains about 150,000 clones, 70% to 90% of which appear only once. The sequenced sample was PBMCs. The TCR comes from a male donor in good health and CMV-seronegative.

The CDR3 DNA sequence: TGTGCCAGCAGCGGGACAGGCAATTATGGCTACACCTTC. This translates into CASSGTGNYGYTF. This sequence joins TRBV5-4 and TRBJ1-2, with 8 bases matching TRBD1. V gave up 4 bases and J gave up 5 bases; unmatched junction bases: 4. Germline V CDR1 and CDR2: SGHNT, YYREEE (reference sequence). The CDR3 extends over 13 amino acids.